Given below is one TCR beta chain in context. These data come from a study of cytomegalovirus exposure and HLA in healthy donors. Germline V gene lookup returns CDR1 SEHNR and CDR2 FQNEAQ (reference sequence). The CDR3 loop spans 15 amino acids. Trimming at V came to 4 bases and at J to 6 bases, leaving 12 bases not matched to a gene. Sequencing was performed with immunoSEQ multiplex PCR; in TCRdb, only in-frame clones are kept and a portion is missing. The sample consists of approximately 120,000 clones, roughly 94% of them appearing once. The material sequenced was PBMCs. The receptor's source is a woman aged 18-29 years in good health and CMV-seronegative. This chain links TRBV7-9 with TRBJ2-7, with 7 bases aligning to TRBD2. CDR3: CASSSPSGTTSEQYF. CDR3 DNA: TGTGCCAGCAGCTCTCCCTCCGGGACTACCAGCGAGCAGTACTTC.